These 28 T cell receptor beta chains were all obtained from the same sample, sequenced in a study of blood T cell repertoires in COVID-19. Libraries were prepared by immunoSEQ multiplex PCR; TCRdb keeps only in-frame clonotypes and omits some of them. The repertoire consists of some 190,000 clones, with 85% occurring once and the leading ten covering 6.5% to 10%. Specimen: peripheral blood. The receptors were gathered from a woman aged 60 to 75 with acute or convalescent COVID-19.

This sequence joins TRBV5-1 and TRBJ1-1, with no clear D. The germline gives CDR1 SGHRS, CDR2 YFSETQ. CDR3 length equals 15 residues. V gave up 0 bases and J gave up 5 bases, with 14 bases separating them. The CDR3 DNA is TGCGCCAGCAGCTTGGCCGGTCTAGGAGGGACTGAAGCTTTCTTT. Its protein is CASSLAGLGGTEAFF.

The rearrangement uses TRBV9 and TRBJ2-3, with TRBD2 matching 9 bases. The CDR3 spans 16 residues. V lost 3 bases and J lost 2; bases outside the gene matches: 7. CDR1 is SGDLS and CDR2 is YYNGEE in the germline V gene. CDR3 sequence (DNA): TGTGCCAGCAGCGCGTTAGCGGGAGCTACCACAGATACGCAGTATTTT. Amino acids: CASSALAGATTDTQYF.

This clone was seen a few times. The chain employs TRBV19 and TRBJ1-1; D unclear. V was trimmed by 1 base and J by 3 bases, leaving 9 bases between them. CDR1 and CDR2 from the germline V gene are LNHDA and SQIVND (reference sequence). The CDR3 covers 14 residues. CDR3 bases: TGTGCCAGTAGTATAGGGAGGACGGACACTGAAGCTTTCTTT. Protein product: CASSIGRTDTEAFF.

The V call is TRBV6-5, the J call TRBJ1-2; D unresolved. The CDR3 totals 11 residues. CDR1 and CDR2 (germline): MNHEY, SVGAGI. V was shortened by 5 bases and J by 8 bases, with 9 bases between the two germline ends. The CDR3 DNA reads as TGTGCCAGCAGTACAGCTGAGGGCTACACCTTC. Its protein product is CASSTAEGYTF.

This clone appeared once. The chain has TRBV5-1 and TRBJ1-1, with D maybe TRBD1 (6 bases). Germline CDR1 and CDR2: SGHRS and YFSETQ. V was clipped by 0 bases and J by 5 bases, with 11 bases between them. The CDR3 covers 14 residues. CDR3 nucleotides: TGCGCCAGCAGCTTGGCAGGGGCAATAACTGAAGCTTTCTTT. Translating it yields CASSLAGAITEAFF.

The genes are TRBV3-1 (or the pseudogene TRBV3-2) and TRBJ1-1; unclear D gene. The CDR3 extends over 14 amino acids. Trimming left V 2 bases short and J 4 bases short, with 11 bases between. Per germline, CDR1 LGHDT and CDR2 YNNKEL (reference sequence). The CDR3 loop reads CASSQYEGGTEAFF. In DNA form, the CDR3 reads TGTGCCAGCAGCCAATACGAGGGAGGCACTGAAGCTTTCTTT.

The CDR3 region is CATSEAGLGRYTF. For the CDR3, the DNA is TGTGCCACCAGTGAGGCAGGGTTGGGGCGCTACACCTTC. J is TRBJ1-2 and V is TRBV24-1; possible D gene TRBD1, 5 bases. Germline lookup yields CDR1 KGHDR and CDR2 SFDVKD. CDR3 length: 13 amino acids. Trimming removed 4 bases at V and 9 bases at J, with 14 bases between.

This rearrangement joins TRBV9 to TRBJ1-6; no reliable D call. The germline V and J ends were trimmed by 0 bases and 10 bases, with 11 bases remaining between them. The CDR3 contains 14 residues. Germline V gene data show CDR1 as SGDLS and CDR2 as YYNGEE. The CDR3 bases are TGTGCCAGCAGCGTAGGAGGAGCGGGGTCACCCCTCCACTTT. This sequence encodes CASSVGGAGSPLHF.

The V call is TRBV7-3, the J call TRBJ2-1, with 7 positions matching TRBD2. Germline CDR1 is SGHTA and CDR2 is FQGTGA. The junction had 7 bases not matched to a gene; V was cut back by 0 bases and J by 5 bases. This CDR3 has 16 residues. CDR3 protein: CASSLTGGSKNNEQFF. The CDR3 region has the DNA TGTGCCAGCAGCTTAACCGGCGGGAGTAAGAACAATGAGCAGTTCTTC.

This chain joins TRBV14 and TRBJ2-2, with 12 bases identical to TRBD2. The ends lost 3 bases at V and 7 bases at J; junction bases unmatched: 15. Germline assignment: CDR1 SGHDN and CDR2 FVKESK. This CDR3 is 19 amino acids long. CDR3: CASSHPPGGLAGEVGELFF. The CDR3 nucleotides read TGTGCCAGCAGCCATCCCCCGGGGGGACTAGCGGGCGAGGTCGGGGAGCTGTTTTTT. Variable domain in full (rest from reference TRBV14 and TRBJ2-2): EAGVTQFPSHSVIEKGQTVTLRCDPISGHDNLYWYRRVMGKEIKFLLHFVKESKQDESGMPNNRFLAERTGGTYSTLKVQPAELEDSGVYFCASSHPPGGLAGEVGELFFGEGSRLTVL.

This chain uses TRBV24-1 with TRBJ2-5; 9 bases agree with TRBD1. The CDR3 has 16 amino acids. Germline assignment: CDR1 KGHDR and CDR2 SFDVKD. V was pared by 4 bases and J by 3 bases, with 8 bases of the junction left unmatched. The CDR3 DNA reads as TGTGCCACCAGTGAGCCCGGGACAGGGAAGGAAGAGACCCAGTACTTC. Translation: CATSEPGTGKEETQYF.

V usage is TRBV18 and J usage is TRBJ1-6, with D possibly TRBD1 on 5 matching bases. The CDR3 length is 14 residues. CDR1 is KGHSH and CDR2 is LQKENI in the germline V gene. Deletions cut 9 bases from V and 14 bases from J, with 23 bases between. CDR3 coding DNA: TGTGCCAGTAATTTAGAGGGGAGGACTCGCACCCTCCACTTT. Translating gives CASNLEGRTRTLHF.

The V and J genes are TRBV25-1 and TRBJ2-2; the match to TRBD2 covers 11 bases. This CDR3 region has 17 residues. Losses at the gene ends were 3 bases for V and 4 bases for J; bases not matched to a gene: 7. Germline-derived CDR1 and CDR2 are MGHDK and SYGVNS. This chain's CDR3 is CASSDHSGRAATGELFF. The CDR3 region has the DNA TGTGCCAGCAGTGATCATAGCGGGAGGGCGGCCACCGGGGAGCTGTTTTTT.

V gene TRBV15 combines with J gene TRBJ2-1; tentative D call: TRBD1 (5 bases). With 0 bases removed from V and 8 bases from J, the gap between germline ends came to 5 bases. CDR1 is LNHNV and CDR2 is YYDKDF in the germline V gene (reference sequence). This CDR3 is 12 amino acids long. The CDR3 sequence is CATSRDRDEQFF. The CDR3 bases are TGTGCCACCAGCAGAGACAGGGATGAGCAGTTCTTC.

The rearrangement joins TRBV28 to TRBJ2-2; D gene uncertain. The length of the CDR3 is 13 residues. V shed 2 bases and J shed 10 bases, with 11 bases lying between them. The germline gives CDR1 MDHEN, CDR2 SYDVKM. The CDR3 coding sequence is TGTGCCAGCAGTTTAATCTACCCGAAGGAGCTGTTTTTT. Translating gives CASSLIYPKELFF.

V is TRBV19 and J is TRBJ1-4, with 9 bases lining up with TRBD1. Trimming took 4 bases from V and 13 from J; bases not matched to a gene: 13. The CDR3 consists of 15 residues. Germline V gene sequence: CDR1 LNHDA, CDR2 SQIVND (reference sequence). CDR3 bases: TGTGCCAGTAGTACGGGACCGCCGGGACAGGGAAGACTGTTTTTT. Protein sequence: CASSTGPPGQGRLFF. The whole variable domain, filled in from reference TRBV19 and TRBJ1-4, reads DGGITQSPKYLFRKEGQNVTLSCEQNLNHDAMYWYRQDPGQGLRLIYYSQIVNDFQKGDIAEGYSVSREKKESFPLTVTSAQKNPTAFYLCASSTGPPGQGRLFFGSGTQLSVL.

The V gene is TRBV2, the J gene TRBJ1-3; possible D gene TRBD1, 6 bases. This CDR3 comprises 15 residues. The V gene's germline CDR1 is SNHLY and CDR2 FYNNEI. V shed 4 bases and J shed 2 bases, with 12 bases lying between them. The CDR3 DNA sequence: TGTGCCAGCAGTGTCCAGGGGCGGGCTGGAAACACCATATATTTT. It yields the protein CASSVQGRAGNTIYF.

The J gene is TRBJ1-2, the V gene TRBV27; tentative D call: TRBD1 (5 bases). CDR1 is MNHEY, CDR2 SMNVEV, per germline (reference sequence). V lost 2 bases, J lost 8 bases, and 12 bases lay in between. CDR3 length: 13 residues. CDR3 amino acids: CASSLSSWGGYTF. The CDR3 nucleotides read TGTGCCAGCAGTTTAAGTAGTTGGGGCGGCTACACCTTC.

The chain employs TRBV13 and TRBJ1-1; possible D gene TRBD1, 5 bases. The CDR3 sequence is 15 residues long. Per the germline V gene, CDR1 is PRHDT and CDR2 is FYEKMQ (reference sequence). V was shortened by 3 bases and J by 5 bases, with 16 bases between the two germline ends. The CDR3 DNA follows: TGTGCCAGCAGCTTCCAGACCCCCGGGGGGACTGAAGCTTTCTTT. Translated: CASSFQTPGGTEAFF.

CDR3 sequence (DNA): TGTGCCAGCAGCGAGACTAGCGGGAGTAGTACAGATACGCAGTATTTT. As protein: CASSETSGSSTDTQYF. The chain uses TRBV3-1 (or the pseudogene TRBV3-2) and TRBJ2-3; 12 nucleotides agree with TRBD2. Germline CDR1 and CDR2: LGHDT and YNNKEL (reference sequence). CDR3 length equals 16 residues. V shed 5 bases, J shed 3 bases, and the junction held 6 bases outside the gene matches.

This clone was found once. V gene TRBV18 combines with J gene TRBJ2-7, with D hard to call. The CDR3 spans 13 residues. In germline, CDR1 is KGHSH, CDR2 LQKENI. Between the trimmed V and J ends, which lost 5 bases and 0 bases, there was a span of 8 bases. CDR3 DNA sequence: TGTGCCAGCTCAGGTCGGGTCTCCTACGAGCAGTACTTC. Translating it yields CASSGRVSYEQYF.

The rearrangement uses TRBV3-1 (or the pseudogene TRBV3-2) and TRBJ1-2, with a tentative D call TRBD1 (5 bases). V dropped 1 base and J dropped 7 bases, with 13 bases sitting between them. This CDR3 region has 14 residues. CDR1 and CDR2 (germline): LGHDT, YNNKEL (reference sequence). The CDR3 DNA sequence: TGTGCCAGCAGCCAAGTGGCGGGGGGAGGTGGCTACACCTTC. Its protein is CASSQVAGGGGYTF.

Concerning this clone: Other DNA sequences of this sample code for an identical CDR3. The CDR3, as DNA: TGTGCCAGTAGTATAGCATTAACTAGCACAGATACGCAGTATTTT. It is translated as CASSIALTSTDTQYF. The chain combines TRBV19 with TRBJ2-3, with D hard to call. Germline V gene sequence: CDR1 LNHDA, CDR2 SQIVND (reference sequence). The CDR3 contains 15 residues. The V end was cut by 1 base, the J end by 0 bases, with 8 bases between.

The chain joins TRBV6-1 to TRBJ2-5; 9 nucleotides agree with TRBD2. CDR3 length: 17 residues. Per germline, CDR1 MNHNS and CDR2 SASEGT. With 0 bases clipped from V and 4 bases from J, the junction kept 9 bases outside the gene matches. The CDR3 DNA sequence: TGTGCCAGCAGTGAAGCCGTATTAGCGGGAGATCTAGAGACCCAGTACTTC. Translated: CASSEAVLAGDLETQYF.

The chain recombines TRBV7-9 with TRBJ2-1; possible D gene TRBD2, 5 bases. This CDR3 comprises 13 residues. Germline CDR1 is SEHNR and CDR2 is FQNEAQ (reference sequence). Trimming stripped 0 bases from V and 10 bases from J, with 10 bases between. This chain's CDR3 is CASSLASGQEQFF. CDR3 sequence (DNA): TGTGCCAGCAGCTTAGCGAGCGGCCAGGAGCAGTTCTTC.

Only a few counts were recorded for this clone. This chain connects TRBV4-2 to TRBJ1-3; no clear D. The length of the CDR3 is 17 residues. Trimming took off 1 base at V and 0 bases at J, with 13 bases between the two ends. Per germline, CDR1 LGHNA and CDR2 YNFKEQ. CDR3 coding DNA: TGTGCCAGCAGCCAAGGTTCGGGCGGGGACTCTGGAAACACCATATATTTT. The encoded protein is CASSQGSGGDSGNTIYF.

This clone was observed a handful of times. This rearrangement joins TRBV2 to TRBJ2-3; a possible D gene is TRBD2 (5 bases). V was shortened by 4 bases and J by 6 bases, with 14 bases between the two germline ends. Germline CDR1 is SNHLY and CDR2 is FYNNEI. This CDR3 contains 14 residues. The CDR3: CASSVPRGTDTQYF. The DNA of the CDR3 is TGTGCCAGCAGTGTTCCCCGGGGTACCGATACGCAGTATTTT.

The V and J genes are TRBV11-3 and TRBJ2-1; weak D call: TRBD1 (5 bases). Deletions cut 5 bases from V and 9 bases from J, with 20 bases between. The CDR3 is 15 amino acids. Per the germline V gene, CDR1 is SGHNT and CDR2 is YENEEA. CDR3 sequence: CASSPTYGAGSEQFF. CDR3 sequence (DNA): TGTGCCAGCAGCCCCACCTATGGGGCTGGCAGTGAGCAGTTCTTC. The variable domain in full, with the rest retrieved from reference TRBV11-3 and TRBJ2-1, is EAGVVQSPRYKIIEKKQPVAFWCNPISGHNTLYWYLQNLGQGPELLIRYENEEAVDDSQLPKDRFSAERLKGVDSTLKIQPAELGDSAVYLCASSPTYGAGSEQFFGPGTRLTVL.